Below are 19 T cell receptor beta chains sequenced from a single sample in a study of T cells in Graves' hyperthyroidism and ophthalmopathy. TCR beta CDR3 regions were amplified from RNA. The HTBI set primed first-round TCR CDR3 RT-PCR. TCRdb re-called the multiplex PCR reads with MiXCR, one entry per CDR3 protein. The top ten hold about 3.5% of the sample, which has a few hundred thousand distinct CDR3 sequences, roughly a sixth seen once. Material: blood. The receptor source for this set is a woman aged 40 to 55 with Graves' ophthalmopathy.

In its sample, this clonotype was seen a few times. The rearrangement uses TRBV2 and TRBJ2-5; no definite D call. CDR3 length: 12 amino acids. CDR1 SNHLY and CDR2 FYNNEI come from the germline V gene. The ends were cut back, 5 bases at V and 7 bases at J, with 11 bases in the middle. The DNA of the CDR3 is TGTGCCAGCAGTACCCCCGGCGGGACCCAGTACTTC. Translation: CASSTPGGTQYF.

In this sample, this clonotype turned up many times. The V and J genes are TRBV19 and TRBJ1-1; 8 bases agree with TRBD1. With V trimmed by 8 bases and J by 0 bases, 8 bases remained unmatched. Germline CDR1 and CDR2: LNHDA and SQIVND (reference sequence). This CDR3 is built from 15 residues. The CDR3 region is CASRPGDRLNTEAFF. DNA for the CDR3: TGTGCCAGTCGCCCAGGGGACAGGCTGAACACTGAAGCTTTCTTT.

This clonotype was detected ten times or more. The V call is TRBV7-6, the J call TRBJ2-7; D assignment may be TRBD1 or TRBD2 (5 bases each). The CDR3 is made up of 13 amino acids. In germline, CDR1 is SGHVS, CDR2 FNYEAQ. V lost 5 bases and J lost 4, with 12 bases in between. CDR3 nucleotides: TGTGCCAGCAGCCGGGACGGACGATACGAGCAGTACTTC. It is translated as CASSRDGRYEQYF.

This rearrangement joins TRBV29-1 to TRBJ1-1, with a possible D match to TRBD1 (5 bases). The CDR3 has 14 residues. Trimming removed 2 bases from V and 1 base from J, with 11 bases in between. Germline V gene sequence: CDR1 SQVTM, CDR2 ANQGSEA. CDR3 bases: TGCAGCGTTGAACGGCTACAGGAGAACACTGAAGCTTTCTTT. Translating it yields CSVERLQENTEAFF.

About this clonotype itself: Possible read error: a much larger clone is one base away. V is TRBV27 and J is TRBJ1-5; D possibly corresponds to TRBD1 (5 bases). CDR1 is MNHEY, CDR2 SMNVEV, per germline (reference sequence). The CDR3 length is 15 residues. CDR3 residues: CASKQSQGRNQPRHF. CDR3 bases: TGTGCCAGCAAACAGTCTCAGGGACGAAATCAGCCCCGGCATTTT.

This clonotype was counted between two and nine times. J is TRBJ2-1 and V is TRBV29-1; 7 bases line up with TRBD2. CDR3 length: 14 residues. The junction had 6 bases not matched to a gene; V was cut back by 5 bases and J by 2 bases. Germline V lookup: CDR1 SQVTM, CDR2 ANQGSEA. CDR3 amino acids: CSVFKSGAYNEQFF. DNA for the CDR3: TGCAGCGTTTTTAAGAGCGGGGCCTACAATGAGCAGTTCTTC.

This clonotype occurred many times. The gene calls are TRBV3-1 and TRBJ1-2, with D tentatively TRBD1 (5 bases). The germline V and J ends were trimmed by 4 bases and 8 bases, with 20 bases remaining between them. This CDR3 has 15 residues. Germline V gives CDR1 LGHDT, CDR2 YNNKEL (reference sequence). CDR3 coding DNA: TGTGCCAGCAGCCCCACCCATGGGGCAGTGGAGGGCTACACCTTC. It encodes CASSPTHGAVEGYTF.

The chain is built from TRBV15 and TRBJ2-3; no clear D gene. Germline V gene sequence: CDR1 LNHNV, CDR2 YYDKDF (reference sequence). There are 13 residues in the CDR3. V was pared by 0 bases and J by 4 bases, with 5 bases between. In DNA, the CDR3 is TGTGCCACCAGCAGAGATGACTCAGATACGCAGTATTTT. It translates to CATSRDDSDTQYF.

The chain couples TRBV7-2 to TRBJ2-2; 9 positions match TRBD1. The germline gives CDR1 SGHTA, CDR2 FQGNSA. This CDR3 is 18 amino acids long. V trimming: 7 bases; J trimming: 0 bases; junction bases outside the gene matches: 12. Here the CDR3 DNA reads TGTGCCAGCACCCCGAGCTGGACAGGGGTCGCGAACACCGGGGAGCTGTTTTTT. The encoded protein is CASTPSWTGVANTGELFF.

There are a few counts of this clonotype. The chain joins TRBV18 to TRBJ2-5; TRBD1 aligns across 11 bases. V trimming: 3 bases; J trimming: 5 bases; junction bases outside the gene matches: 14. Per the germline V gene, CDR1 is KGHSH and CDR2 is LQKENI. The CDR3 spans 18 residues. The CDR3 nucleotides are TGTGCCAGCTCACCTGGGGACAGGGGGACAGCAATGAGGGAGACCCAGTACTTC. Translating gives CASSPGDRGTAMRETQYF.

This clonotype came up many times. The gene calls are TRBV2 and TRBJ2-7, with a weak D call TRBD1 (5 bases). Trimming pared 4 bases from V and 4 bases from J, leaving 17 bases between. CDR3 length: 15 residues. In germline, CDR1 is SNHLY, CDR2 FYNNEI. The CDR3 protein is CASSGGFGQMYEQYF. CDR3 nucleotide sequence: TGTGCCAGCAGTGGCGGATTCGGACAAATGTACGAGCAGTACTTC. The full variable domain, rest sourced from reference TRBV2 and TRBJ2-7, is EPEVTQTPSHQVTQMGQEVILRCVPISNHLYFYWYRQILGQKVEFLVSFYNNEISEKSEIFDDQFSVERPDGSNFTLKIRSTKLEDSAMYFCASSGGFGQMYEQYFGPGTRLTVT.

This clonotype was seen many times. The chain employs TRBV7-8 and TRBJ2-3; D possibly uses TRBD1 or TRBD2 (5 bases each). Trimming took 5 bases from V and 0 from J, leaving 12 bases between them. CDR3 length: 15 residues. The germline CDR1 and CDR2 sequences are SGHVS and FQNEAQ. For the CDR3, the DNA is TGTGCCAGCAGCATGGGACGGATAAGCACAGATACGCAGTATTTT. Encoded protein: CASSMGRISTDTQYF.

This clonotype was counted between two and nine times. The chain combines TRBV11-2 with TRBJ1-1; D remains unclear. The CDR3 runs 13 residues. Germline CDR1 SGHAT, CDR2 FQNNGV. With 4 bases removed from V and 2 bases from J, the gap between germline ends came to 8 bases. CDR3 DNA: TGTGCCAGCAGCTCCCAGATTAACACTGAAGCTTTCTTT. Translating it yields CASSSQINTEAFF.

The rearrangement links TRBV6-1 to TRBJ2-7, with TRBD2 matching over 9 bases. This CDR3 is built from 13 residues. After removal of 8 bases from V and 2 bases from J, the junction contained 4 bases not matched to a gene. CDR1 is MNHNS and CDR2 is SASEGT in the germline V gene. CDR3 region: CASATSGPYEQYF. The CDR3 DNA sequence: TGTGCCAGCGCGACTAGCGGTCCCTACGAGCAGTACTTC.

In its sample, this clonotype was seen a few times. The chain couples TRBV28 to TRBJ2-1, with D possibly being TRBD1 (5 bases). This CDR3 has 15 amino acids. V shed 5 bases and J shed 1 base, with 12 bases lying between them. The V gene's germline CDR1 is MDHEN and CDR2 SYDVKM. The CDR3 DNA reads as TGTGCCAGCAGTCAGACAGCAGCTTCCTACAATGAGCAGTTCTTC. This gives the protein CASSQTAASYNEQFF.

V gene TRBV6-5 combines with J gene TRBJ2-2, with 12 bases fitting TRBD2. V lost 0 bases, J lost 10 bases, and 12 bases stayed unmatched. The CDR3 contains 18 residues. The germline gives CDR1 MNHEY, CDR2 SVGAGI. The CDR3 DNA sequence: TGTGCCAGCAGTTACTCGTCCCGACTAGCGGGAGCGGCCGAGGAGCTGTTTTTT. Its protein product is CASSYSSRLAGAAEELFF.

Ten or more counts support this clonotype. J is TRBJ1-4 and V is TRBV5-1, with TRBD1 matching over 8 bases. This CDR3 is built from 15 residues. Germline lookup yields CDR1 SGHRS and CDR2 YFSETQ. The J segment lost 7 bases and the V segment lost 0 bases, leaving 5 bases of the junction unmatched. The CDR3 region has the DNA TGCGCCAGCAGCTTGGAAGGGACAGGAATTGAAAAACTGTTTTTT. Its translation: CASSLEGTGIEKLFF. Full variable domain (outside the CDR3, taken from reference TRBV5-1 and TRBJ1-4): KAGVTQTPRYLIKTRGQQVTLSCSPISGHRSVSWYQQTPGQGLQFLFEYFSETQRNKGNFPGRFSGRQFSNSRSEMNVSTLELGDSALYLCASSLEGTGIEKLFFGSGTQLSVL.

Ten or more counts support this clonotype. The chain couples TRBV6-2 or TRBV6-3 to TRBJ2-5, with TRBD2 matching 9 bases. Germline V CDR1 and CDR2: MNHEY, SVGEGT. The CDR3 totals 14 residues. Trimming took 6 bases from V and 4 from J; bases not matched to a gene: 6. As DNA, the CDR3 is TGTGCCAGCAGGGAGTTAGCGGGGGCAGAGACCCAGTACTTC. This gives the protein CASRELAGAETQYF.

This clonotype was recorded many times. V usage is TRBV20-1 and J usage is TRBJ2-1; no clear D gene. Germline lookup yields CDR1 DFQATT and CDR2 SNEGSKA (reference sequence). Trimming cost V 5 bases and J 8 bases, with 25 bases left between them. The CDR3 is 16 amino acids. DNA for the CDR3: TGCAGTGCTGATGATCTTGGAGAGAACTTTCAATATGAGCAGTTCTTC. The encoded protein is CSADDLGENFQYEQFF.